The present T cell receptor beta chain was sequenced within a study of T cell responses to AZD1222 COVID-19 vaccine. Data came from immunoSEQ multiplex PCR; TCRdb stores just in-frame clones and leaves some out. Of 150,000 or so clones listed, roughly 90% are singletons. V shed 6 bases, J shed 8 bases, and the junction held 7 bases outside the gene matches. CDR1 is ENHRY and CDR2 is SYGVKD in the germline V gene. This CDR3 has 13 amino acids. The input for sequencing was peripheral blood, taken on day 0 of AZD1222 vaccination. The rearrangement links TRBV10-3 to TRBJ2-1, with TRBD1 matching over 7 bases. The source is an adult in good health. This CDR3 reads CAISGTEADEQFF. CDR3 coding DNA: TGTGCCATCAGCGGGACAGAAGCGGATGAGCAGTTCTTC.